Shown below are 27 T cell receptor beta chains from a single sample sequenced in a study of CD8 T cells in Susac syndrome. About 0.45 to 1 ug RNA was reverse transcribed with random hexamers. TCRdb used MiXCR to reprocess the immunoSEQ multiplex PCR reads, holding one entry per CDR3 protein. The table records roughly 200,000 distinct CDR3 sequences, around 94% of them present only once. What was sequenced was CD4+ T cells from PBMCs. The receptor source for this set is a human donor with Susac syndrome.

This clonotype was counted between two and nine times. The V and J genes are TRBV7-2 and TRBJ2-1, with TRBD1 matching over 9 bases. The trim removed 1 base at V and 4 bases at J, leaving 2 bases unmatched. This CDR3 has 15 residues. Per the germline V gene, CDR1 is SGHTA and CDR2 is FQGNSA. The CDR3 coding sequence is TGTGCCAGCAGCTTAGACGGACAGGGGTACAATGAGCAGTTCTTC. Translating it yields CASSLDGQGYNEQFF. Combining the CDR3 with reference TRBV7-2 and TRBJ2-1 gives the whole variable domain GAGVSQSPSNKVTEKGKDVELRCDPISGHTALYWYRQSLGQGLEFLIYFQGNSAPDKSGLPSDRFSAERTGGSVSTLTIQRTQQEDSAVYLCASSLDGQGYNEQFFGPGTRLTVL.

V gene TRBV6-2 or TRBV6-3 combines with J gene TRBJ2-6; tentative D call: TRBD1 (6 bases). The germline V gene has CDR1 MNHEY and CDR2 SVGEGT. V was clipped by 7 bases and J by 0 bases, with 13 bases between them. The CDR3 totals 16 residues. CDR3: CASIRDTSSGANVLTF. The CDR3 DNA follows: TGTGCCAGCATTCGGGACACAAGCTCTGGGGCCAACGTCCTGACTTTC.

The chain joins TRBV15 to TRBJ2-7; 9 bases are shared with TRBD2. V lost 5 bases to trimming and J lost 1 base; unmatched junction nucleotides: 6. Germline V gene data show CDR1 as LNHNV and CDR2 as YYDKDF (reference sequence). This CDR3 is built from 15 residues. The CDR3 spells CATSGRLAESYEQYF. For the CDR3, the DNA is TGTGCCACCAGCGGACGACTAGCGGAGTCCTACGAGCAGTACTTC.

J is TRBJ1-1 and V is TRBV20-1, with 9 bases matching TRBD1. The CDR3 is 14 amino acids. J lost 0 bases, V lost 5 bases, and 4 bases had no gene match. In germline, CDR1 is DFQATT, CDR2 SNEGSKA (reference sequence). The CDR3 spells CSAVQGAMNTEAFF. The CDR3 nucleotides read TGCAGTGCTGTACAGGGGGCGATGAACACTGAAGCTTTCTTT.

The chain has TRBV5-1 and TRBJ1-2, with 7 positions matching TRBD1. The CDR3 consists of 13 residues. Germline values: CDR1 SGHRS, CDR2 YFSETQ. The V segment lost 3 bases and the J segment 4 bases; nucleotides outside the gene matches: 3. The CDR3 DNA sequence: TGCGCCAGCAGCTCGGACAGGTTCTATGGCTACACCTTC. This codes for CASSSDRFYGYTF.

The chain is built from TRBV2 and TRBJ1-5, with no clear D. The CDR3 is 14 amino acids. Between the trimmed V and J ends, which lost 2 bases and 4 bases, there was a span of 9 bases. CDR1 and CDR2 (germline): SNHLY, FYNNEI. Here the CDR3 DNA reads TGTGCCAGCAGTGAAACGGGCCCTAATCAGCCCCAGCATTTT. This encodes CASSETGPNQPQHF.

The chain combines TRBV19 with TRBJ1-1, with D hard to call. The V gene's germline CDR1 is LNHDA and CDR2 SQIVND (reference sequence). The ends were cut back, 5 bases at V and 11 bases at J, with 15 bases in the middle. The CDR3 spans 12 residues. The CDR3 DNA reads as TGTGCCAGTAGTCCGCAGACTCGAGAGGCTTTCTTT. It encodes CASSPQTREAFF.

This chain's CDR3 is CATSGSTYNEQFF. The CDR3 nucleotides read TGTGCCACCAGTGGGTCTACGTACAATGAGCAGTTCTTC. The V and J genes are TRBV24-1 and TRBJ2-1; D gene uncertain. Trimming removed 5 bases at V and 4 bases at J, with 8 bases between. The CDR3 has 13 amino acids. Germline V gives CDR1 KGHDR, CDR2 SFDVKD.

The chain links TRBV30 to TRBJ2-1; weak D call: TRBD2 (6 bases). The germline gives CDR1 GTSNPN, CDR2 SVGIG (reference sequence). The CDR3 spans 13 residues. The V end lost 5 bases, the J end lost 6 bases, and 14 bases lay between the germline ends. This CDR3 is CAWSPGLINEQFF. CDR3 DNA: TGTGCCTGGTCCCCCGGACTAATCAATGAGCAGTTCTTC.

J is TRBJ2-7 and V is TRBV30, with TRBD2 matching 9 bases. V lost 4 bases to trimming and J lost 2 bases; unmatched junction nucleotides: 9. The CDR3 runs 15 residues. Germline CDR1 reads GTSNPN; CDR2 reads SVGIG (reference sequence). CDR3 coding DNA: TGTGCCTGGACTTCTCTAGCGGGGCCGCCCTACGAGCAGTACTTC. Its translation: CAWTSLAGPPYEQYF.

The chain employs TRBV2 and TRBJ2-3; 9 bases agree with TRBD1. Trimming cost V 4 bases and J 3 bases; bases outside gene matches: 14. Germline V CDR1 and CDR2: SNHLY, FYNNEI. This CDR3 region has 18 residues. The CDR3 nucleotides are TGTGCCAGCAGTGCAACAACTCTACAGGGGGCGAGGACAGATACGCAGTATTTT. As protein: CASSATTLQGARTDTQYF. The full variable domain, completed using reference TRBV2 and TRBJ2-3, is EPEVTQTPSHQVTQMGQEVILRCVPISNHLYFYWYRQILGQKVEFLVSFYNNEISEKSEIFDDQFSVERPDGSNFTLKIRSTKLEDSAMYFCASSATTLQGARTDTQYFGPGTRLTVL.

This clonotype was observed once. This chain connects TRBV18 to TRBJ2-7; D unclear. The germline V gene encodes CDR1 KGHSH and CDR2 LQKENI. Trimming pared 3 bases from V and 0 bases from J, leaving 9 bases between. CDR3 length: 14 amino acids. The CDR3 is CASSPPGPSYEQYF. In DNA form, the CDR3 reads TGTGCCAGCTCACCTCCCGGGCCCTCCTACGAGCAGTACTTC.

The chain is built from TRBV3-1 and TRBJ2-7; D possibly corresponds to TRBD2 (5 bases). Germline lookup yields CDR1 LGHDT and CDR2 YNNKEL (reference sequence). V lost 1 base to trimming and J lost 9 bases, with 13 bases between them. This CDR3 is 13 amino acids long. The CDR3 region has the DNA TGTGCCAGCAGCCAAGCCGAGACTACGTCGCAGTACTTC. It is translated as CASSQAETTSQYF.

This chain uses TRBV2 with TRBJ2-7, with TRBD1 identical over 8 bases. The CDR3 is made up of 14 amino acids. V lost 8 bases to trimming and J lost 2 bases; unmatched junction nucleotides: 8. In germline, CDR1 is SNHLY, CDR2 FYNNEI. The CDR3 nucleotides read TGTGCCAGCGGGACAGGAACCTACCCCTACGAGCAGTACTTC. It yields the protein CASGTGTYPYEQYF.

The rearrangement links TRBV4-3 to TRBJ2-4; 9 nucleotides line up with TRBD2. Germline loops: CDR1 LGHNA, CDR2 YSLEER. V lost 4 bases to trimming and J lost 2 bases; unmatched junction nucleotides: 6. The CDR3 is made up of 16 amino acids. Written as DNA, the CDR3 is TGCGCCAGCAGCCCAAGACTAGCGGACCCCAAAAACATTCAGTACTTC. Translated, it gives CASSPRLADPKNIQYF.

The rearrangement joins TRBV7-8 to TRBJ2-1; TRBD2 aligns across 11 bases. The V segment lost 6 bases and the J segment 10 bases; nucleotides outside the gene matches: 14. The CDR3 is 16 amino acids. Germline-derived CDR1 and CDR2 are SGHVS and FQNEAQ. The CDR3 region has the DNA TGTGCCAGCAGTCCCCCCCCTAGCGGGAGGCGCCGGGAGCAGTTCTTC. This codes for CASSPPPSGRRREQFF.

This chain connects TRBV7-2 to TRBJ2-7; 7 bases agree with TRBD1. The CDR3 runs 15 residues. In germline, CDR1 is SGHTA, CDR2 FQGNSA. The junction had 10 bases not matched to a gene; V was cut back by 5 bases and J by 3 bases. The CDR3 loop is CASSRQSGGSYEQYF. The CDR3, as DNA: TGTGCCAGCAGCCGCCAGTCAGGGGGTAGCTACGAGCAGTACTTC.

The CDR3 DNA is TGTGCCAGCAGCGTAGGGACTAGCGGGAGGCCAGATACGCAGTATTTT. Its protein product is CASSVGTSGRPDTQYF. The V and J genes are TRBV9 and TRBJ2-3; 14 bases map to TRBD2. Germline V CDR1 and CDR2: SGDLS, YYNGEE. The CDR3 runs to 16 residues. Trimming took 0 bases from V and 4 from J; bases not matched to a gene: 1. Full variable domain (rest looked up from reference TRBV9 and TRBJ2-3): DSGVTQTPKHLITATGQRVTLRCSPRSGDLSVYWYQQSLDQGLQFLIQYYNGEERAKGNILERFSAQQFPDLHSELNLSSLELGDSALYFCASSVGTSGRPDTQYFGPGTRLTVL.

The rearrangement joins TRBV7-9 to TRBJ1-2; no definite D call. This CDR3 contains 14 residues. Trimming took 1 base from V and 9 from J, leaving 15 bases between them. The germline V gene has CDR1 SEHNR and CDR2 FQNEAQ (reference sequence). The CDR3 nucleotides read TGTGCCAGCAGCTTAGTTGGTCGGCCAGCGAGCTACACCTTC. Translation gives CASSLVGRPASYTF. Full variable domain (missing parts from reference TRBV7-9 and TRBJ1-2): DTGVSQNPRHKITKRGQNVTFRCDPISEHNRLYWYRQTLGQGPEFLTYFQNEAQLEKSRLLSDRFSAERPKGSFSTLEIQRTEQGDSAMYLCASSLVGRPASYTFGSGTRLTVV.

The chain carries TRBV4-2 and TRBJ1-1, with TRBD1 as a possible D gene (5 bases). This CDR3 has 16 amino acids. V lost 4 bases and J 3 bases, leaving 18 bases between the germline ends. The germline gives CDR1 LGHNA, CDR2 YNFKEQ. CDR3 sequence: CASSLMPGGLHTEAFF. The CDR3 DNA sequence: TGTGCCAGCAGCCTAATGCCGGGGGGGTTGCACACTGAAGCTTTCTTT.

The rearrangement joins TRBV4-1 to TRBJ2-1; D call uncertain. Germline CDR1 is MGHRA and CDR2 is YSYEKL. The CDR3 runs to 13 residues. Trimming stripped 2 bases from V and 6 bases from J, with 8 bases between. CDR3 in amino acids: CASSQYVFNEQFF. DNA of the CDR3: TGCGCCAGCAGCCAATATGTGTTCAATGAGCAGTTCTTC.

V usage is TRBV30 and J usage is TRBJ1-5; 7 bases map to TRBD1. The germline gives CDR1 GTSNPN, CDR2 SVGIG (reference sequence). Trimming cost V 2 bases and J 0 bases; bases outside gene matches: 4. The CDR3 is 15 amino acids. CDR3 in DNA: TGTGCCTGGAGTAGGGGACAGTATAGCAATCAGCCCCAGCATTTT. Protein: CAWSRGQYSNQPQHF.

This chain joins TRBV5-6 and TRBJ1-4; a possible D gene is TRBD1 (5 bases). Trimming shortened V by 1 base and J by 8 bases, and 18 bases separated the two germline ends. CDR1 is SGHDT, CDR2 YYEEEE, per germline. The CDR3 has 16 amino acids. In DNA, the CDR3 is TGTGCCAGCAGCTTGAATGCTGCGGGACGATTGGAAAAACTGTTTTTT. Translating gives CASSLNAAGRLEKLFF.

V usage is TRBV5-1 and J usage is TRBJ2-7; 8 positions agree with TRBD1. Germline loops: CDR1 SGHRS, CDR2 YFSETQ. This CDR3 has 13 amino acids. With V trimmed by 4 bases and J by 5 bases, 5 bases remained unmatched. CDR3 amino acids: CASSGGTGHEQYF. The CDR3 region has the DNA TGCGCCAGCAGCGGGGGGACAGGACACGAGCAGTACTTC.

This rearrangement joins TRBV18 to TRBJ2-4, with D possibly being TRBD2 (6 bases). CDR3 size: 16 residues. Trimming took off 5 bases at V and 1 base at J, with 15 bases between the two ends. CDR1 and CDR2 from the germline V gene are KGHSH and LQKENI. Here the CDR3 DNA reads TGTGCCAGCTCAACGACTGGGGGAGGTGCCAAAAACATTCAGTACTTC. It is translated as CASSTTGGGAKNIQYF.

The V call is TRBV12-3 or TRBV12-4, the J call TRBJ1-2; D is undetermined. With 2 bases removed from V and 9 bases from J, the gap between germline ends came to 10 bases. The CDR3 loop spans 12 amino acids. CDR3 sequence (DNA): TGTGCCAGCAGTTTAAGGTCCGTAAGCTACACCTTC. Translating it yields CASSLRSVSYTF.

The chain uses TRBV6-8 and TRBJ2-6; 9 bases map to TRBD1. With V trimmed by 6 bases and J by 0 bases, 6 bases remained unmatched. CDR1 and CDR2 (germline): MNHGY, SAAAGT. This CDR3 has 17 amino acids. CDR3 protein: CASRGTGQNSGANVLTF. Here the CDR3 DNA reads TGTGCCAGCAGGGGGACAGGGCAAAACTCTGGGGCCAACGTCCTGACTTTC.